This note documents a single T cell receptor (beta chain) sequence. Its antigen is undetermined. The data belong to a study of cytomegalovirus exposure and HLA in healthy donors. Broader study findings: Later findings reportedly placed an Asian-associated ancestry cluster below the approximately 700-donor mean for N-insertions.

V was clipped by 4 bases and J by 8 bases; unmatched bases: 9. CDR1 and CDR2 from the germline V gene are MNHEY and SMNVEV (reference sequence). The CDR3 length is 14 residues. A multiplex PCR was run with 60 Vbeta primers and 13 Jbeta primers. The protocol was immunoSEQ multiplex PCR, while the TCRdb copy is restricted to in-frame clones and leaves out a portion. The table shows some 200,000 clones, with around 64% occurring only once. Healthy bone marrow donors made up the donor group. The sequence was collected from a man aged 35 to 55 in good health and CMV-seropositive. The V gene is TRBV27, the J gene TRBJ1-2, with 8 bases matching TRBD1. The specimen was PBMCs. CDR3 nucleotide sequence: TGTGCCAGCAGTTCCCGGACAGGGCCCGGCGGCTACACCTTC. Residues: CASSSRTGPGGYTF.